This T cell receptor beta chain was retrieved from a study of OX40 agonist ivuxolimab in advanced cancers. Study overall: Hepatocellular carcinoma, melanoma, renal cell or head and neck cancer occurred in dose-escalation patients. Subjects had a mean age of about 65 years, with a range of about 23 to 85; more than 75% were male.

A note on this clone: Its cognate antigen is unknown.

Profiling relied on immunoSEQ multiplex PCR, and the TCRdb table lists in-frame clones only, not all of them. In the table there are about 77,000 clones, roughly 80% of which are singletons. Findings and limits, study-wide: The average count of expanded clones was higher among CD8+ T cells than among CD4+.

On cycle 4 day 1 and cycle 7 day 1, as well as at baseline, blood was sampled. V was cut by 6 bases and J by 0 bases, with 9 bases left in between. Germline V CDR1 and CDR2: MNHNY, SVGAGI (reference sequence). The CDR3 spans 14 residues. Sequenced here: CD4+ or CD8+ T cells sorted from blood, sampled in a trial of the OX40 agonist ivuxolimab. This sequence was found in an adult with an advanced solid tumor such as melanoma, head and neck, liver or kidney cancer. The V call is TRBV6-6, the J call TRBJ1-5; D not certain. The CDR3 sequence is CASSRGGSNQPQHF. CDR3 coding DNA: TGTGCCAGCAGCCGGGGTGGTAGCAATCAGCCCCAGCATTTT.